The 30 T cell receptor beta chains reported below all come from one sample, sequenced in a study of shared clonotypes between healthy human individuals. Sequencing used immunoSEQ multiplex PCR; TCRdb keeps in-frame clones, though not all of them. The table lists more than 2 million clones, under 97% of them singletons. Material for sequencing was naive CD4+ T cells sorted from blood. Stated subset: CD45RA+ positively selected. The receptor set was obtained from a man aged 18 to 35 in good health.

The genes are TRBV5-1 and TRBJ2-5; tentatively, D is TRBD1 (5 bases). With 7 bases removed from V and 2 bases from J, the gap between germline ends came to 21 bases. The V gene's germline CDR1 is SGHRS and CDR2 YFSETQ. The CDR3 runs 16 residues. This CDR3 reads CASAPPPVYRQETQYF. The CDR3 nucleotides read TGCGCCAGCGCGCCCCCCCCCGTCTACAGGCAAGAGACCCAGTACTTC.

This chain uses TRBV10-3 with TRBJ1-2; possible D gene TRBD1, 6 bases. In germline, CDR1 is ENHRY, CDR2 SYGVKD. This CDR3 comprises 17 residues. V dropped 0 bases and J dropped 4 bases, with 18 bases sitting between them. The DNA for the CDR3 is TGTGCCATCAGTGAGTCAAGCCGGGACATTAGGAGCTATGGCTACACCTTC. This encodes CAISESSRDIRSYGYTF.

The chain combines TRBV18 with TRBJ2-7; D unclear. Per the germline V gene, CDR1 is KGHSH and CDR2 is LQKENI. V lost 3 bases, J lost 6 bases, and 12 bases lay in between. This CDR3 comprises 13 residues. In DNA, the CDR3 is TGTGCCAGCTCACCGTTGGAGTTGGGCGAGCAGTACTTC. Translation gives CASSPLELGEQYF.

In this sample, this clone turned up a few times. The V gene is TRBV10-3, the J gene TRBJ1-2; 9 bases map to TRBD1. The germline V gene has CDR1 ENHRY and CDR2 SYGVKD. This CDR3 has 15 residues. The trim removed 2 bases at V and 4 bases at J, leaving 5 bases unmatched. This CDR3 reads CAISEGTGIFYGYTF. CDR3 DNA sequence: TGTGCCATCAGTGAGGGGACAGGGATCTTCTATGGCTACACCTTC.

The chain recombines TRBV27 with TRBJ2-7; a weak D match, TRBD1 (5 bases). Per the germline V gene, CDR1 is MNHEY and CDR2 is SMNVEV (reference sequence). The CDR3 contains 13 residues. V shed 3 bases and J shed 2 bases, with 8 bases lying between them. Here the CDR3 reads CASSFREAYEQYF. The CDR3 DNA is TGTGCCAGCAGTTTCAGGGAAGCCTACGAGCAGTACTTC.

The chain uses TRBV7-9 and TRBJ1-1, with no clear D. This CDR3 spans 15 amino acids. The germline V gene has CDR1 SEHNR and CDR2 FQNEAQ (reference sequence). V lost 5 bases and J lost 1, with 14 bases in between. The CDR3 reads CASSPWALKNTEAFF. CDR3 DNA sequence: TGTGCCAGCAGCCCCTGGGCCCTTAAGAACACTGAAGCTTTCTTT.

V and J are TRBV20-1 and TRBJ1-1, with 7 bases identical to TRBD1. Germline CDR1 is DFQATT and CDR2 is SNEGSKA (reference sequence). The CDR3 runs 10 residues. The J segment lost 11 bases and the V segment lost 6 bases, leaving 6 bases of the junction unmatched. For the CDR3, the DNA is TGCAGTGCCCGACAGGGTTTTGCTTTCTTT. Translation: CSARQGFAFF.

This clone has just one count. The chain is built from TRBV4-2 and TRBJ1-2; 10 nucleotides align to TRBD1. The J segment lost 5 bases and the V segment lost 1 base, leaving 7 bases of the junction unmatched. CDR1 LGHNA and CDR2 YNFKEQ come from the germline V gene. This CDR3 comprises 16 residues. CDR3 sequence reads: CASSQAHWTGGYGYTF. The CDR3 DNA reads TGTGCCAGCAGCCAAGCCCATTGGACAGGGGGGTATGGCTACACCTTC.

The genes are TRBV2 and TRBJ2-1, with D unclear. Looked up from germline, CDR1 is SNHLY and CDR2 is FYNNEI. Between the trimmed V and J ends, which lost 1 base and 0 bases, there was a span of 7 bases. The CDR3 consists of 15 residues. The CDR3 bases are TGTGCCAGCAGTGAAGACGGGTACTCCTACAATGAGCAGTTCTTC. Protein product: CASSEDGYSYNEQFF.

The chain has TRBV5-1 and TRBJ1-6, with TRBD1 identical over 7 bases. Germline loops: CDR1 SGHRS, CDR2 YFSETQ. The CDR3 length is 17 residues. V was clipped by 0 bases and J by 7 bases; unmatched bases: 10. The CDR3 region is CASSLATGTNANSPLHF. The CDR3 DNA follows: TGCGCCAGCAGCTTGGCGACAGGGACTAACGCAAATTCACCCCTCCACTTT. The complete variable domain, with remaining parts taken from reference TRBV5-1 and TRBJ1-6, reads KAGVTQTPRYLIKTRGQQVTLSCSPISGHRSVSWYQQTPGQGLQFLFEYFSETQRNKGNFPGRFSGRQFSNSRSEMNVSTLELGDSALYLCASSLATGTNANSPLHFGNGTRLTVT.

The chain employs TRBV18 and TRBJ2-5; 7 bases map to TRBD2. J was trimmed by 1 base and V by 2 bases; bases with no gene match: 4. The CDR3 has 15 residues. CDR1 KGHSH and CDR2 LQKENI come from the germline V gene. As DNA, the CDR3 is TGTGCCAGCTCACCAGCTAGCGGCATCCAAGAGACCCAGTACTTC. This codes for CASSPASGIQETQYF.

The V call is TRBV10-3, the J call TRBJ2-6, with 8 bases matching TRBD1. Germline V gene sequence: CDR1 ENHRY, CDR2 SYGVKD. J was trimmed by 3 bases and V by 8 bases; bases with no gene match: 9. This CDR3 region has 16 residues. CDR3 in DNA: TGTGCCATCGGCGGACAGGGAGCCGGTGGGGCCAACGTCCTGACTTTC. Translated: CAIGGQGAGGANVLTF.

CDR3 sequence reads: CASSIDFYGYTF. The CDR3 DNA follows: TGTGCCAGTAGTATAGACTTCTATGGCTACACCTTC. The chain joins TRBV19 to TRBJ1-2; D not certain. The V and J ends lost 0 bases and 4 bases respectively, with 3 bases between them. The CDR3 is 12 amino acids. Germline values: CDR1 LNHDA, CDR2 SQIVND (reference sequence).

This clone was counted a few times. This chain connects TRBV9 to TRBJ1-1, with TRBD1 identical over 11 bases. Germline V gene lookup returns CDR1 SGDLS and CDR2 YYNGEE. This CDR3 contains 17 residues. With 3 bases clipped from V and 3 bases from J, the junction kept 10 bases outside the gene matches. CDR3 sequence: CASSAISGQGAYTEAFF. The CDR3 DNA follows: TGTGCCAGCAGCGCAATATCTGGACAGGGGGCGTACACTGAAGCTTTCTTT. The entire variable domain, with the rest obtained from reference TRBV9 and TRBJ1-1, is as follows: DSGVTQTPKHLITATGQRVTLRCSPRSGDLSVYWYQQSLDQGLQFLIQYYNGEERAKGNILERFSAQQFPDLHSELNLSSLELGDSALYFCASSAISGQGAYTEAFFGQGTRLTVV.

The chain recombines TRBV6-5 with TRBJ2-5; 7 bases match TRBD2. The germline CDR1 and CDR2 sequences are MNHEY and SVGAGI. The CDR3 sequence is 13 residues long. The V gene end was trimmed by 2 bases and the J gene end by 5 bases; junction bases not matched to a gene: 2. The chain's CDR3 is CASSYAGDETQYF. The CDR3 DNA follows: TGTGCCAGCAGTTACGCGGGAGACGAGACCCAGTACTTC.

CDR3 DNA: TGTGCCAGCAGCGACACCTTCCAAGAGACCCAGTACTTC. Translated, it gives CASSDTFQETQYF. This chain connects TRBV27 to TRBJ2-5; no reliable D call. Per the germline V gene, CDR1 is MNHEY and CDR2 is SMNVEV (reference sequence). V dropped 6 bases and J dropped 1 base, with 9 bases sitting between them. The CDR3 extends over 13 amino acids.

V usage is TRBV6-1 and J usage is TRBJ2-7; possible D gene TRBD1, 5 bases. This CDR3 is 14 amino acids long. Trimming removed 7 bases from V and 0 bases from J, with 13 bases in between. CDR1 MNHNS and CDR2 SASEGT come from the germline V gene. The CDR3 nucleotides read TGTGCCAGCACCTTACACAGGAGCTCCTACGAGCAGTACTTC. As protein: CASTLHRSSYEQYF.

This sequence joins TRBV7-9 and TRBJ2-5, with D hard to call. Germline CDR1 reads SEHNR; CDR2 reads FQNEAQ (reference sequence). This CDR3 has 12 residues. Deletions cut 5 bases from V and 5 bases from J, with 9 bases between. The CDR3 nucleotides are TGTGCCAGCAGCCCGAGCCTGGAGACCCAGTACTTC. This gives the protein CASSPSLETQYF. Full variable domain (rest looked up from reference TRBV7-9 and TRBJ2-5): DTGVSQNPRHKITKRGQNVTFRCDPISEHNRLYWYRQTLGQGPEFLTYFQNEAQLEKSRLLSDRFSAERPKGSFSTLEIQRTEQGDSAMYLCASSPSLETQYFGPGTRLLVL.

This chain connects TRBV5-1 to TRBJ1-1; D gene ambiguous. V was clipped by 1 base and J by 0 bases, with 10 bases between them. CDR1 is SGHRS, CDR2 YFSETQ, per germline. The CDR3 consists of 15 residues. CDR3 protein: CASSLYSGMNTEAFF. The DNA for the CDR3 is TGCGCCAGCAGCTTGTATTCCGGGATGAACACTGAAGCTTTCTTT.

The genes are TRBV25-1 and TRBJ2-5, with D possibly called TRBD1 or TRBD2 (5 bases each). CDR1 is MGHDK and CDR2 is SYGVNS in the germline V gene. Trimming took off 1 base at V and 5 bases at J, with 14 bases between the two ends. The CDR3 is 15 amino acids. The CDR3 coding sequence is TGTGCCAGCAGTGAATTTAAGGTGGGGGTGGAGACCCAGTACTTC. Encoded protein: CASSEFKVGVETQYF.

The V gene is TRBV29-1, the J gene TRBJ2-7; TRBD2 might be the D (6 bases). The length of the CDR3 is 12 residues. Trimming removed 7 bases at V and 6 bases at J, with 16 bases between. The germline V gene encodes CDR1 SQVTM and CDR2 ANQGSEA. CDR3 protein: CSGGWEEGEQYF. The CDR3 DNA reads TGCAGCGGGGGCTGGGAGGAAGGCGAGCAGTACTTC.

The chain employs TRBV30 and TRBJ1-1; the D is unclear. Per the germline V gene, CDR1 is GTSNPN and CDR2 is SVGIG (reference sequence). V was pared by 4 bases and J by 11 bases, with 14 bases between. This CDR3 contains 11 residues. CDR3: CAWTGSSDAFF. The CDR3 DNA is TGTGCCTGGACCGGGTCCTCGGATGCTTTCTTT.

The J gene is TRBJ1-2, the V gene TRBV28; D is uncertain. V lost 3 bases, J lost 4 bases, and 9 bases lay in between. The CDR3 length is 13 residues. From germline, CDR1 is MDHEN and CDR2 SYDVKM. The CDR3 bases are TGTGCCAGCAGTTTTGACACAATCTATGGCTACACCTTC. Its translation is CASSFDTIYGYTF.

The gene calls are TRBV5-1 and TRBJ2-2, with TRBD2 identical over 14 bases. The germline gives CDR1 SGHRS, CDR2 YFSETQ. CDR3 size: 17 residues. Losses at the gene ends were 4 bases for V and 6 bases for J; bases not matched to a gene: 8. CDR3 in DNA: TGCGCCAGCAGCAGGGGACTAGCGGGAGCTGGGGCCGGGGAGCTGTTTTTT. This sequence encodes CASSRGLAGAGAGELFF.

This chain connects TRBV29-1 to TRBJ1-1, with TRBD1 as a possible D gene (5 bases). V was clipped by 6 bases and J by 0 bases, with 11 bases between them. CDR1 is SQVTM, CDR2 ANQGSEA, per germline. The CDR3 contains 13 residues. DNA of the CDR3: TGCAGCGTCAATAACAGGATGAACACTGAAGCTTTCTTT. It yields the protein CSVNNRMNTEAFF. Supplemented by reference TRBV29-1 and TRBJ1-1, the full variable domain reads SAVISQKPSRDICQRGTSLTIQCQVDSQVTMMFWYRQQPGQSLTLIATANQGSEATYESGFVIDKFPISRPNLTFSTLTVSNMSPEDSSIYLCSVNNRMNTEAFFGQGTRLTVV.

The chain links TRBV7-2 to TRBJ2-7; D is ambiguous. The V and J ends lost 1 base and 6 bases respectively, with 7 bases between them. CDR3 length: 12 residues. Looked up from germline, CDR1 is SGHTA and CDR2 is FQGNSA. In DNA, the CDR3 is TGTGCCAGCAGCTTAGATTCAGGCGAGCAGTACTTC. Translation: CASSLDSGEQYF.

The chain carries TRBV6-1 and TRBJ1-2, with D hard to call. CDR1 is MNHNS, CDR2 SASEGT, per germline. V was pared by 6 bases and J by 2 bases, with 10 bases between. There are 13 residues in the CDR3. CDR3 coding DNA: TGTGCCAGCAGGAGGGCTGCCAACTATGGCTACACCTTC. This encodes CASRRAANYGYTF.

V and J are TRBV4-1 and TRBJ1-2; 7 bases fit TRBD1. Per the germline V gene, CDR1 is MGHRA and CDR2 is YSYEKL. CDR3 length: 14 amino acids. V was pared by 4 bases and J by 6 bases, with 8 bases of the junction left unmatched. This CDR3 is CASSRGTDLNGYTF. Written as DNA, the CDR3 is TGCGCCAGCAGCCGCGGGACAGACTTAAATGGCTACACCTTC.

The rearrangement joins TRBV5-4 to TRBJ2-5, with unresolved D. V was clipped by 2 bases and J by 4 bases, with 6 bases between them. This CDR3 contains 12 residues. Germline V gene sequence: CDR1 SGHNT, CDR2 YYREEE (reference sequence). CDR3 in DNA: TGTGCCAGCAGCTTATACCGAGAGACCCAGTACTTC. Protein product: CASSLYRETQYF.

The chain employs TRBV2 and TRBJ1-3; no reliable D call. Trimming stripped 3 bases from V and 8 bases from J, with 14 bases between. The germline gives CDR1 SNHLY, CDR2 FYNNEI. CDR3 size: 14 residues. CDR3 DNA sequence: TGTGCCAGCAGTGACCAAGGTATAGCGGACACCATATATTTT. It yields the protein CASSDQGIADTIYF.